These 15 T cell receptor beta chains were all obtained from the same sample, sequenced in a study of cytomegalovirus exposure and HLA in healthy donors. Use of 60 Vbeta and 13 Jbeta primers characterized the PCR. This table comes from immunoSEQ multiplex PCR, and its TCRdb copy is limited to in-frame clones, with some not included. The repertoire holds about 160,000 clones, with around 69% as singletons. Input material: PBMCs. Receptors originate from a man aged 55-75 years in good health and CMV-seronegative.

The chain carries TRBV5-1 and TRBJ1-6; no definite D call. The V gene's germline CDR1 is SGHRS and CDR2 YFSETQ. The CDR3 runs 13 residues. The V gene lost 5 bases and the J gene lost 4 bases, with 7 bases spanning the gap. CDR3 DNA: TGCGCCAGCAGTCTTCTTTATAATTCACCCCTCCACTTT. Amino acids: CASSLLYNSPLHF. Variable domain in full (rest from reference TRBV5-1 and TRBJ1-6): KAGVTQTPRYLIKTRGQQVTLSCSPISGHRSVSWYQQTPGQGLQFLFEYFSETQRNKGNFPGRFSGRQFSNSRSEMNVSTLELGDSALYLCASSLLYNSPLHFGNGTRLTVT.

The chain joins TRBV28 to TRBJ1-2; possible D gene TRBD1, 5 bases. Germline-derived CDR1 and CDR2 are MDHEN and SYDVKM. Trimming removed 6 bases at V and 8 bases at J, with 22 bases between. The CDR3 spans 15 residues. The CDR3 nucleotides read TGTGCCAGCAGCCTCCCTACCGGGCCCCGGGGGGGCTACACCTTC. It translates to CASSLPTGPRGGYTF.

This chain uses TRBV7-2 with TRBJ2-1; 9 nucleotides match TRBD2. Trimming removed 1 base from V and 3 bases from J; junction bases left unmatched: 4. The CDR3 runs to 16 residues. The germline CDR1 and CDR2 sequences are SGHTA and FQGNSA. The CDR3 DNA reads TGTGCCAGCAGCTTAGGGGCTAGCGGGAACTACAATGAGCAGTTCTTC. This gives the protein CASSLGASGNYNEQFF.

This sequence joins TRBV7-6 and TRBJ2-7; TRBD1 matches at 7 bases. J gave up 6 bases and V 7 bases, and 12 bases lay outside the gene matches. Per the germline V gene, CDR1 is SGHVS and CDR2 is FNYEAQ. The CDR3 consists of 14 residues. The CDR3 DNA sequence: TGTGCCAGCACCCCGATGACAGGGTCGGGCGAGCAGTACTTC. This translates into CASTPMTGSGEQYF. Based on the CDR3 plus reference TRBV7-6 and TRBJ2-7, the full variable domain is GAGVSQSPRYKVTKRGQDVALRCDPISGHVSLYWYRQALGQGPEFLTYFNYEAQQDKSGLPNDRFSAERPEGSISTLTIQRTEQRDSAMYRCASTPMTGSGEQYFGPGTRLTVT.

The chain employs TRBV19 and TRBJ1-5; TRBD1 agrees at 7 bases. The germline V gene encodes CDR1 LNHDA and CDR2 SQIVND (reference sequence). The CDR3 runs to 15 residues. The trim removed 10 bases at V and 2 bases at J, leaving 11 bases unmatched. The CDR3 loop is CATKAGTAGNQPQHF. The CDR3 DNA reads TGTGCCACTAAGGCCGGGACAGCGGGCAATCAGCCCCAGCATTTT.

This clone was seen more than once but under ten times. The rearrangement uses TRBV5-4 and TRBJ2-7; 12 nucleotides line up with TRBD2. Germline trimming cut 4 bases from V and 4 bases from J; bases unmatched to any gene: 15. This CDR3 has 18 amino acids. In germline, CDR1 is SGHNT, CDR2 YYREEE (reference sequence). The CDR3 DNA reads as TGTGCCAGCAGCCGACTAGCGGGAGTGAAGGGAACCTTTTACGAGCAGTACTTC. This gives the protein CASSRLAGVKGTFYEQYF.

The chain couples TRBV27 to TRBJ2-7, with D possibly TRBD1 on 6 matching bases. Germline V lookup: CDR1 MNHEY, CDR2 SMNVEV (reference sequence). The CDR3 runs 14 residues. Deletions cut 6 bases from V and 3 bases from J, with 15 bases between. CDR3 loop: CASSQWGQHYEQYF. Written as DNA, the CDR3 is TGTGCCAGCAGCCAATGGGGACAACACTACGAGCAGTACTTC.

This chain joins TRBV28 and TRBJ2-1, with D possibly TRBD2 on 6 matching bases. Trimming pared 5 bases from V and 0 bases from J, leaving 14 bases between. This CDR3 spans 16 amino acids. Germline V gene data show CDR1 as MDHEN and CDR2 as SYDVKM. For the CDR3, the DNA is TGTGCCAGCAGTGGGACTGACGCTAGCTCCTACAATGAGCAGTTCTTC. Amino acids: CASSGTDASSYNEQFF.

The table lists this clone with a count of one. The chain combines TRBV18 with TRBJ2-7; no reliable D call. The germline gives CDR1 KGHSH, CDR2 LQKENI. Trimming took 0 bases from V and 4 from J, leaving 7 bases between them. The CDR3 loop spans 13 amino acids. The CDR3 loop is CASSPPSVYEQYF. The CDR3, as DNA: TGTGCCAGCTCACCACCGTCAGTGTACGAGCAGTACTTC.

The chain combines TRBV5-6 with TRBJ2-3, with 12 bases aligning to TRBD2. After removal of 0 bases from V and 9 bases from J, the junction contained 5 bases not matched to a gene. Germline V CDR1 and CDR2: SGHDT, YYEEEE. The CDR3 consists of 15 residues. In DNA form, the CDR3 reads TGTGCCAGCAGCTTGGGGACTAGCGGGATGCGGACGCAGTATTTT. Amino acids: CASSLGTSGMRTQYF.

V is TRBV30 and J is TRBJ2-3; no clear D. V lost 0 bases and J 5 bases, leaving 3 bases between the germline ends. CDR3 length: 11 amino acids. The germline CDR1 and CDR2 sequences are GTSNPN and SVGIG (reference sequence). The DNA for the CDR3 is TGTGCCTGGAGTGTCGGAGATACGCAGTATTTT. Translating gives CAWSVGDTQYF. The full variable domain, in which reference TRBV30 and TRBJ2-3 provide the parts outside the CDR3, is SQTIHQWPATLVQPVGSPLSLECTVEGTSNPNLYWYRQAAGRGLQLLFYSVGIGQISSEVPQNLSASRPQDRQFILSSKKLLLSDSGFYLCAWSVGDTQYFGPGTRLTVL.

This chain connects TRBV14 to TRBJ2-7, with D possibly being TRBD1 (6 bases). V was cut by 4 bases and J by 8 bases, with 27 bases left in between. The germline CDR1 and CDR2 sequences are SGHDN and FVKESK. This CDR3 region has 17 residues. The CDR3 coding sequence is TGTGCCAGCAGCCGACTCTTATTACGGGACACGTCGTTTAAGCAGTACTTC. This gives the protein CASSRLLLRDTSFKQYF.

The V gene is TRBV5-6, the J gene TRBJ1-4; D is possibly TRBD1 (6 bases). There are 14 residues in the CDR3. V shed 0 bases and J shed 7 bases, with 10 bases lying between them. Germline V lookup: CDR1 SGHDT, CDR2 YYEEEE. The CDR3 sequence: CASSLGGQGEKLFF. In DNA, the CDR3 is TGTGCCAGCAGCTTGGGGGGGCAGGGTGAAAAACTGTTTTTT.

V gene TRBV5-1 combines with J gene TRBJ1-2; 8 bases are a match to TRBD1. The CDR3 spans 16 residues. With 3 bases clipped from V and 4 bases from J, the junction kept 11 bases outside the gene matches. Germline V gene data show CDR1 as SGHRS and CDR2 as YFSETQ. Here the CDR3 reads CASSSYRGFGAYGYTF. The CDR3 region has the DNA TGCGCCAGCAGCTCGTACAGGGGGTTTGGAGCCTATGGCTACACCTTC.

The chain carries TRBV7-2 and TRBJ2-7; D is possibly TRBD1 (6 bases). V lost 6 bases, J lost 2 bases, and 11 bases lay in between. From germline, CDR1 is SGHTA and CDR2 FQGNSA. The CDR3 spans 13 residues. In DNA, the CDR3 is TGTGCCAGCAGGCCGACAGGCACCTACGAGCAGTACTTC. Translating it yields CASRPTGTYEQYF.